Each of the 10 T cell receptor beta chains below was sequenced from the same sample in a study of blood T cell repertoires in COVID-19. Data came from immunoSEQ multiplex PCR; TCRdb stores just in-frame clones and leaves some out. The profile shows around 300,000 clones, just under 90% of them singletons. Sequences were obtained from peripheral blood. Receptor source: a woman between 45 and 65 years old with COVID-19, enrolled during active disease.

The V and J genes are TRBV6-5 and TRBJ2-7; possibly TRBD1 for D (5 bases). Per germline, CDR1 MNHEY and CDR2 SVGAGI. Trimming shortened V by 5 bases and J by 0 bases, and 14 bases separated the two germline ends. The CDR3 extends over 15 amino acids. The CDR3 is CASSQGRKVSYEQYF. The CDR3 nucleotides are TGTGCCAGCAGTCAGGGTCGGAAGGTCTCCTACGAGCAGTACTTC.

The rearrangement uses TRBV4-3 and TRBJ2-3; the D is unclear. The CDR3 totals 15 residues. Trimming left V 1 base short and J 2 bases short, with 10 bases between. CDR1 and CDR2 (germline): LGHNA, YSLEER. The CDR3 region has the DNA TGCGCCAGCAGCCAAGTACTTGACTTCACAGATACGCAGTATTTT. Translating gives CASSQVLDFTDTQYF.

V and J are TRBV19 and TRBJ1-4, with 7 bases identical to TRBD1. The CDR3 has 13 residues. Per germline, CDR1 LNHDA and CDR2 SQIVND (reference sequence). V shed 8 bases, J shed 8 bases, and the junction held 8 bases outside the gene matches. Here the CDR3 reads CASARGWREKLFF. In nucleotides, the CDR3 is TGTGCCAGTGCCAGGGGGTGGCGAGAAAAACTGTTTTTT.

This chain connects TRBV19 to TRBJ2-2; D unclear. V was clipped by 7 bases and J by 0 bases, with 9 bases between them. The CDR3 contains 14 residues. The germline gives CDR1 LNHDA, CDR2 SQIVND (reference sequence). The DNA for the CDR3 is TGTGCCAGTAAGGCGGTATCGAACACCGGGGAGCTGTTTTTT. Encoded protein: CASKAVSNTGELFF.

This clone was seen ten or more times. The chain recombines TRBV2 with TRBJ1-5; 9 bases are a match to TRBD1. The CDR3 is made up of 15 amino acids. CDR1 is SNHLY, CDR2 FYNNEI, per germline. J gave up 7 bases and V 4 bases, and 8 bases lay outside the gene matches. The CDR3 DNA reads as TGTGCCAGCAGTGGACGACAGGGGGGCGGCCAGCCCCAGCATTTT. Translated, it gives CASSGRQGGGQPQHF.

For the CDR3, the DNA is TGTGCCATCATGGGCTCTAGCGGCAACACAGATACGCAGTATTTT. It encodes CAIMGSSGNTDTQYF. The chain combines TRBV10-3 with TRBJ2-3, with TRBD2 identical over 7 bases. The V gene end was trimmed by 7 bases and the J gene end by 2 bases; junction bases not matched to a gene: 9. Germline V CDR1 and CDR2: ENHRY, SYGVKD. The CDR3 consists of 15 residues.

The chain joins TRBV7-9 to TRBJ2-1; D possibly corresponds to TRBD1 (5 bases). The CDR3 covers 14 residues. Germline V gene sequence: CDR1 SEHNR, CDR2 FQNEAQ (reference sequence). With 5 bases removed from V and 1 base from J, the gap between germline ends came to 9 bases. The CDR3 DNA is TGTGCCAGCAGCCCTTCAGGGTCCTACAATGAGCAGTTCTTC. Translating it yields CASSPSGSYNEQFF. Full variable domain (missing parts from reference TRBV7-9 and TRBJ2-1): DTGVSQNPRHKITKRGQNVTFRCDPISEHNRLYWYRQTLGQGPEFLTYFQNEAQLEKSRLLSDRFSAERPKGSFSTLEIQRTEQGDSAMYLCASSPSGSYNEQFFGPGTRLTVL.

As regards this clone: At the DNA level, this CDR3 is encoded by other sequences in the same sample as well. The chain joins TRBV30 to TRBJ2-5; D is perhaps TRBD2 (6 bases). The CDR3 is 13 residues long. Looked up from germline, CDR1 is GTSNPN and CDR2 is SVGIG (reference sequence). The ends were cut back, 3 bases at V and 8 bases at J, with 16 bases in the middle. The CDR3: CAWSVRRGETQYF. In DNA, the CDR3 is TGTGCCTGGAGCGTTAGGAGGGGAGAAACCCAGTACTTC.

The rearrangement links TRBV4-1 to TRBJ2-4; a weak D match, TRBD1 (6 bases). The CDR3 consists of 18 residues. V was pared by 1 base and J by 1 base, with 17 bases between. The germline CDR1 and CDR2 sequences are MGHRA and YSYEKL. The CDR3 protein is CASSQGRGALTAKNIQYF. For the CDR3, the DNA is TGCGCCAGCAGCCAAGGCAGGGGAGCCCTTACGGCCAAAAACATTCAGTACTTC.

This chain joins TRBV14 and TRBJ2-1, with D unresolved. Germline values: CDR1 SGHDN, CDR2 FVKESK. The V gene lost 1 base and the J gene lost 12 bases, with 7 bases spanning the gap. The CDR3 totals 11 residues. The CDR3 loop is CASSQGPGQFF. The CDR3 DNA sequence: TGTGCCAGCAGCCAAGGCCCGGGGCAGTTCTTC.